This T cell receptor beta chain was obtained from a study of glioma-infiltrating T cells after dendritic cell vaccination. For the study at large: Monocyte-derived dendritic cells, cultured about 7 days with IL-4 and GM-CSF, were pulsed with autologous tumor lysate.

The method was immunoSEQ multiplex PCR; TCRdb's version includes in-frame clones alone and lacks a portion of them. Counted here are under 30,000 clones, about 90% occurring once; the ten biggest clones make up roughly 2.9%. Germline CDR1 and CDR2: SGHAT and FQNNGV. CDR3 length equals 15 residues. Time point defined: after dendritic cell vaccination, including at tumor progression/relapse. This chain connects TRBV11-2 to TRBJ2-5; maybe TRBD2 (5 bases). The DNA end is a closer match to TRBJ2-7, so the J assignment may be wrong. Specimen: blood, collected after dendritic cell vaccination. This sequence was found in a human donor with glioblastoma. CDR3 in amino acids: CASSLRTHRGYEQYF. In nucleotides, the CDR3 is TGTGCCAGCAGCTTGAGGACCCACCGGGGATACGAGCAGTACTTC.